This passage covers 16 T cell receptor beta chains from one sample sequenced in a study of T cells expressing NK-cell markers. TCRdb re-called the 5' RACE reads and shows each CDR3 protein once, DNA omitted. Listed are 550,000 to 600,000 distinct CDR3 sequences; 3% to 4.5% falls within the top ten. Sequences were obtained from blood T cells: a sorted CD56 or NKG2C T cell subset, CD4+ or CD8+ T cells, or bulk PBMC T cells (not recorded which). These receptors were taken from a man aged 18 to 35 in good health.

The genes are TRBV20-1 and TRBJ2-1. Germline lookup yields CDR1 DFQATT and CDR2 SNEGSKA (reference sequence). CDR3 length: 15 residues. This CDR3 reads CSAGLGAGAPNEQFF.

V is TRBV12-3 or TRBV12-4 and J is TRBJ2-1; with no DNA, the TCRdb D assignment of TRBD2 cannot be verified. The CDR3 sequence is 13 residues long. The CDR3 sequence: CASFLSGPQEQFF.

The V call is TRBV5-1, the J call TRBJ2-4; TCRdb indicates TRBD2, and absent DNA this call remains unverified. This CDR3 spans 17 amino acids. Germline lookup yields CDR1 SGHRS and CDR2 YFSETQ. Here the CDR3 reads CASSNGTSGRAKNIQYF.

The CDR3: CASSLNGQSNEKLFF. V gene TRBV5-1 combines with J gene TRBJ1-4; TCRdb reports TRBD1, a call that lacks DNA to check it against. Germline CDR1 is SGHRS and CDR2 is YFSETQ. This CDR3 is built from 15 residues.

J is TRBJ2-4 and V is TRBV5-1; TCRdb calls TRBD1, which cannot be checked without DNA. The germline V gene encodes CDR1 SGHRS and CDR2 YFSETQ. The length of the CDR3 is 16 residues. CDR3 protein: CASSSKSGGAKNIQYF.

The chain uses TRBV5-1 and TRBJ1-1; without DNA, the TCRdb call of TRBD1 cannot be checked. Germline V gene sequence: CDR1 SGHRS, CDR2 YFSETQ. The CDR3 sequence is 14 residues long. CDR3: CASSLGGGGTEAFF.

This sequence joins TRBV20-1 and TRBJ2-7; without DNA, the TCRdb call of TRBD1 cannot be checked. Germline lookup yields CDR1 DFQATT and CDR2 SNEGSKA (reference sequence). The CDR3 extends over 13 amino acids. The CDR3 loop is CSGAGQGIYEQYF.

The CDR3 loop reads CSAGQGASNTGELFF. V is TRBV29-1 and J is TRBJ2-2; with no DNA, the TCRdb D assignment of TRBD1 cannot be verified. Germline-derived CDR1 and CDR2 are SQVTM and ANQGSEA. The CDR3 length is 15 residues.

CDR3 sequence reads: CASSDLAGPSYNEQFF. The J gene is TRBJ2-1, the V gene TRBV11-2; TCRdb's D call, TRBD2, is unchecked because there is no DNA. The CDR3 is 16 residues long. The germline gives CDR1 SGHAT, CDR2 FQNNGV.

The gene calls are TRBV29-1 and TRBJ2-3. The CDR3 is 15 residues long. Germline lookup yields CDR1 SQVTM and CDR2 ANQGSEA. This CDR3 is CSVEMVGVSTDTQYF.

This chain connects TRBV7-2 to TRBJ2-7. Germline V gene lookup returns CDR1 SGHTA and CDR2 FQGNSA. This CDR3 comprises 14 residues. Here the CDR3 reads CASSLGGRPYEQYF. Full variable domain (outside the CDR3, taken from reference TRBV7-2 and TRBJ2-7): GAGVSQSPSNKVTEKGKDVELRCDPISGHTALYWYRQSLGQGLEFLIYFQGNSAPDKSGLPSDRFSAERTGGSVSTLTIQRTQQEDSAVYLCASSLGGRPYEQYFGPGTRLTVT.

V usage is TRBV7-2 and J usage is TRBJ2-2. Germline CDR1 and CDR2: SGHTA and FQGNSA. This CDR3 contains 16 residues. CDR3 loop: CASSQNLRPATGELFF.

This sequence joins TRBV3-1 and TRBJ2-2. The CDR3 covers 16 residues. Germline V CDR1 and CDR2: LGHDT, YNNKEL (reference sequence). CDR3 loop: CASSHKRDITTGELFF.

This chain uses TRBV5-1 with TRBJ2-2; with no DNA, the TCRdb D assignment of TRBD1 cannot be verified. This CDR3 spans 17 amino acids. CDR1 and CDR2 from the germline V gene are SGHRS and YFSETQ. This CDR3 is CASSVDPDRGQTGELFF.

The genes are TRBV5-6 and TRBJ1-3. CDR1 and CDR2 from the germline V gene are SGHDT and YYEEEE. CDR3 size: 16 residues. CDR3 protein: CASSEKSTAFGNTIYF.

The chain links TRBV29-1 to TRBJ2-6. CDR3 length: 15 residues. Germline loops: CDR1 SQVTM, CDR2 ANQGSEA. The CDR3 protein is CSVESRDSGANVLTF.